This entry features one T cell receptor beta chain sequence. Its antigen is unknown. The junction departs from germline at one end; a sequencing error may be responsible. The sample has other DNA sequences that encode this CDR3 too. This sample is drawn from a study of cytomegalovirus exposure and HLA in healthy donors. General study results and limits: A missense variant in DCLRE1C was later tied to TCR beta V- and J-gene trimming. Most CMV-associated TCR beta chains were later found to appear HLA-restricted. Information on immune exposure was restricted to one variable (CMV serostatus).

It was with 60 Vbeta and 13 Jbeta primers that the PCR ran. Repertoires were generated with immunoSEQ multiplex PCR, while TCRdb's copy carries only in-frame clones and drops some. The sample holds roughly 83,000 clones, more than 70% seen once. The sample was PBMCs. The receptor was isolated from a man aged 55 to 70 in good health and CMV-seronegative.

This chain's CDR3 is CASSSSQGADTEAFF. The CDR3 DNA reads as TGCGCCAGCAGTTCGTCACAGGGGGCGGACACTGAAGCTTTCTTT. V gene TRBV6-6 combines with J gene TRBJ1-1; 9 positions match TRBD1. Per the germline V gene, CDR1 is MNHNY and CDR2 is SVGAGI (reference sequence). This CDR3 has 15 residues.